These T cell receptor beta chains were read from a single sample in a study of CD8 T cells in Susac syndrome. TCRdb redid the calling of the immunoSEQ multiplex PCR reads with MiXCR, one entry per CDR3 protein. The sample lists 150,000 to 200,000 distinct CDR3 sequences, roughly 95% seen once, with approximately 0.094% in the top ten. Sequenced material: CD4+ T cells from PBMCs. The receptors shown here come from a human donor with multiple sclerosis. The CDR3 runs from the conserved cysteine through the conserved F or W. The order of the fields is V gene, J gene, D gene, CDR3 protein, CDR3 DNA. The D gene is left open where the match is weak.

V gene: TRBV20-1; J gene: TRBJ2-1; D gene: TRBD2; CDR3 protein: CSASSPGTSGMGVEQFF; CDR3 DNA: TGCAGTGCTAGTTCCCCAGGTACTAGCGGGATGGGGGTTGAGCAGTTCTTC
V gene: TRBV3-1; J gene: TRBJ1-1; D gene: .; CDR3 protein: CASSPRYRADTEAFF; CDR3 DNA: TGTGCCAGCAGTCCCCGTTACAGAGCCGACACTGAAGCTTTCTTT
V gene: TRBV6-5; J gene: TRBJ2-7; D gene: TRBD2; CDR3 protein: CASSYSRTSGLYEQYF; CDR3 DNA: TGTGCCAGCAGTTACTCGCGGACTAGCGGCCTCTACGAGCAGTACTTC
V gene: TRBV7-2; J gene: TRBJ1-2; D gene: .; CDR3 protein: CASSFAGADGYTF; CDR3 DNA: TGTGCCAGCAGCTTCGCAGGGGCCGATGGCTACACCTTC
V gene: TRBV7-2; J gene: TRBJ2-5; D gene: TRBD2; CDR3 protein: CASSVTSGQETQYF; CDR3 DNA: TGTGCCAGCAGCGTTACTAGCGGGCAAGAGACCCAGTACTTC
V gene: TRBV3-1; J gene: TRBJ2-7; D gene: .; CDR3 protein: CASSRRLQPASYEQYF; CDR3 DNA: TGTGCCAGCAGCCGGCGACTTCAACCGGCCTCCTACGAGCAGTACTTC
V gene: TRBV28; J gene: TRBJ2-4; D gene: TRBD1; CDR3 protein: CASRGQGFGIQYF; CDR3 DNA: TGTGCCAGCAGGGGACAGGGGTTCGGCATTCAGTACTTC
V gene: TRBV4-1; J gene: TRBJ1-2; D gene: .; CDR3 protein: CASSQDWSGANYGYTF; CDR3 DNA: TGCGCCAGCAGCCAAGATTGGAGCGGAGCTAACTATGGCTACACCTTC
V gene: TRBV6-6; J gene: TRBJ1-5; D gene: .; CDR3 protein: CASRFAGSYQPQHF; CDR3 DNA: TGTGCCAGCAGATTCGCCGGGAGTTATCAGCCCCAGCATTTT
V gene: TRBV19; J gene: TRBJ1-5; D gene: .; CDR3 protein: CASSIDARQPQHF; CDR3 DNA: TGTGCCAGTAGTATTGACGCCCGACAGCCCCAGCATTTT
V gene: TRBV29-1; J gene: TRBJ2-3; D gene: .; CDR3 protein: CSVGGGGGPEDTQYF; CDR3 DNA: TGCAGCGTAGGTGGAGGGGGCGGTCCGGAAGATACGCAGTATTTT
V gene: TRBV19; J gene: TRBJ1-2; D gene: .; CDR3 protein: CASSRLQGAYGYTF; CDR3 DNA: TGTGCCAGTAGTCGCTTGCAGGGTGCCTATGGCTACACCTTC
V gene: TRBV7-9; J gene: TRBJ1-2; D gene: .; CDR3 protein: CASSSAWGIRDGYTF; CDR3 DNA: TGTGCCAGCAGCTCAGCTTGGGGGATAAGAGATGGCTACACCTTC
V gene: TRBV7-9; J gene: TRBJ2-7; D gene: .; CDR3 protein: CASSLYVSYEQYF; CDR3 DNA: TGTGCCAGCAGCTTATACGTCTCCTACGAGCAGTACTTC
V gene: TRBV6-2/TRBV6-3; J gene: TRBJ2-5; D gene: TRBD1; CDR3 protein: CASSYGTGTGRETQYF; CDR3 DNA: TGTGCCAGCAGTTACGGTACCGGGACAGGGCGGGAGACCCAGTACTTC
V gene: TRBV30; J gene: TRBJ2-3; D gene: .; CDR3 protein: CAWTGESTDTQYF; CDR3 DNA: TGTGCCTGGACAGGGGAGAGCACAGATACGCAGTATTTT
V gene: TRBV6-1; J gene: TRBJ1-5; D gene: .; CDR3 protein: CASWGHLNQPQHF; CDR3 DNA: TGTGCCAGCTGGGGACACCTCAATCAGCCCCAGCATTTT
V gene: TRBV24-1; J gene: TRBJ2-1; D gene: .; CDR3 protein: CATSDPTAGLEQFF; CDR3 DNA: TGTGCCACCAGTGACCCTACCGCGGGGTTGGAGCAGTTCTTC
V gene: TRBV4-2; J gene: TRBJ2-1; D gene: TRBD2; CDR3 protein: CASSQEASGSSYNEQFF; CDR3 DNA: TGTGCCAGCAGCCAAGAGGCTAGCGGCAGCTCCTACAATGAGCAGTTCTTC
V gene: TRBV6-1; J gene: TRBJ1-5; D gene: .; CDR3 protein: CASSDKQGRSQPQHF; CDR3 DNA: TGTGCCAGCAGTGACAAACAGGGTCGGAGTCAGCCCCAGCATTTT
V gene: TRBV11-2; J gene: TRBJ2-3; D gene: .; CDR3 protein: CASSLRAGGTDTQYF; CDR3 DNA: TGTGCCAGCAGCTTACGGGCAGGGGGCACAGATACGCAGTATTTT
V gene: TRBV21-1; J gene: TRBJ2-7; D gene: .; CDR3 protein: CASRETGGHEQYF; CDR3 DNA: TGTGCCAGCAGGGAAACCGGAGGCCACGAGCAGTACTTC